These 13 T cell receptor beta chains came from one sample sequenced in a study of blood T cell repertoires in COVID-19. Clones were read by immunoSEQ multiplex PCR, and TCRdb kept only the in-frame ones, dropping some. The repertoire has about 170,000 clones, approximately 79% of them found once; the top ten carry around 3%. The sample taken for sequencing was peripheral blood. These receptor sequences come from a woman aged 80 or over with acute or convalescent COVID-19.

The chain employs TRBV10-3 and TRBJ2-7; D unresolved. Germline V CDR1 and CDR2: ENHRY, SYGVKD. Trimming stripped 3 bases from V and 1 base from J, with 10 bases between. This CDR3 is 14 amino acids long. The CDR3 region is CAISEVPVSYEQYF. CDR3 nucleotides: TGTGCCATCAGTGAAGTTCCGGTTTCCTACGAGCAGTACTTC.

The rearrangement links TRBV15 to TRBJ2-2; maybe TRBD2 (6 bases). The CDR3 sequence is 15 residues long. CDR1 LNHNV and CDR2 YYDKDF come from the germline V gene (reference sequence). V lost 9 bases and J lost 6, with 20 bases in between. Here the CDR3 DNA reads TGTGCCACTCCGTGGAGGGAAGGGTGGTCCGGGGAGCTGTTTTTT. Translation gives CATPWREGWSGELFF.

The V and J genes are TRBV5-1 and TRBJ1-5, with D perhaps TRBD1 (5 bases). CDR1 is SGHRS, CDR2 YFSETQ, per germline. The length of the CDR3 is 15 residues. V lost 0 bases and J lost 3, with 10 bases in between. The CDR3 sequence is CASSLAGDFNQPQHF. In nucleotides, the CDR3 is TGCGCCAGCAGCTTGGCCGGGGACTTCAATCAGCCCCAGCATTTT.

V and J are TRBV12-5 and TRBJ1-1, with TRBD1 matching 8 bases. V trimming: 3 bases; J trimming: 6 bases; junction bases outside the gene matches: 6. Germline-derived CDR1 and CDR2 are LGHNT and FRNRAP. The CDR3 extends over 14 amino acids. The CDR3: CASGFGTGLSEAFF. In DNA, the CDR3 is TGTGCTAGTGGTTTCGGGACAGGACTGTCTGAAGCTTTCTTT.

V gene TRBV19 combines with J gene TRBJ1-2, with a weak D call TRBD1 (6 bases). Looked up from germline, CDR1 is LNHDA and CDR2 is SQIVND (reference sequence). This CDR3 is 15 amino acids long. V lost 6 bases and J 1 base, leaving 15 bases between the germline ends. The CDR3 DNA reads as TGTGCCAGTAGCCCCTACAGGGCGGGTAACTATGGCTACACCTTC. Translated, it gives CASSPYRAGNYGYTF.

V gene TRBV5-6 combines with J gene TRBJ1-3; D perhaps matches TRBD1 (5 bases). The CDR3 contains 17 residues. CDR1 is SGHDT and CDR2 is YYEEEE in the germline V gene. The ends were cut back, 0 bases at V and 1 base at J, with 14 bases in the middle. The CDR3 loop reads CASSLGPGELSGNTIYF. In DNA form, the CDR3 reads TGTGCCAGCAGCTTGGGCCCGGGGGAGCTTTCTGGAAACACCATATATTTT.

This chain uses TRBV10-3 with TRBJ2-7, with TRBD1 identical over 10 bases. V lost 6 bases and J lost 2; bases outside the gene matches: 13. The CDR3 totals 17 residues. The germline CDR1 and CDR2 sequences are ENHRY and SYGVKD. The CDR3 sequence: CAISKAVSGTGAYEQYF. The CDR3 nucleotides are TGTGCCATCAGCAAAGCCGTTTCCGGGACAGGGGCCTACGAGCAGTACTTC.

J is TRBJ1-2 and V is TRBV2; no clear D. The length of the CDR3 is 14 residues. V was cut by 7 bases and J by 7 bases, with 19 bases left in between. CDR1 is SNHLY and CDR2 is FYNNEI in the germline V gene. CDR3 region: CASTMDYSGGGYTF. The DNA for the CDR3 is TGTGCCAGCACCATGGATTATTCCGGAGGTGGCTACACCTTC.

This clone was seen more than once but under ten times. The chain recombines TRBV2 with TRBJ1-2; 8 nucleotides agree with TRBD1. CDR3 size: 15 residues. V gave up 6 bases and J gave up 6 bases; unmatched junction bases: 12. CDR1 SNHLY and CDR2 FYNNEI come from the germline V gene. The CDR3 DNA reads TGTGCCAGCAGCTGGGCGGGACAGGCCAGTGATGGCTACACCTTC. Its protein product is CASSWAGQASDGYTF.

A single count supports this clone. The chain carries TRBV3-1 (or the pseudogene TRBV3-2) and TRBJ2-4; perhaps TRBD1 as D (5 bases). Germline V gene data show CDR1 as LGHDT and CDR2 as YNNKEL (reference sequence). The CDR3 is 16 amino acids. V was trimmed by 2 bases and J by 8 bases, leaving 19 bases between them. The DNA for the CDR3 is TGTGCCAGCAGCCAATTCCAGGGTATTTTAAAGGACATTCAGTACTTC. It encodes CASSQFQGILKDIQYF.

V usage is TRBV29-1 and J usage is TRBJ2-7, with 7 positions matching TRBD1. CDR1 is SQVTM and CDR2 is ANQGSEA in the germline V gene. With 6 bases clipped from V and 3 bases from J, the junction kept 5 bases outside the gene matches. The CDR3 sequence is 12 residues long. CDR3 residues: CSVTTGSYEQYF. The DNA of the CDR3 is TGCAGCGTGACGACAGGGAGCTACGAGCAGTACTTC.

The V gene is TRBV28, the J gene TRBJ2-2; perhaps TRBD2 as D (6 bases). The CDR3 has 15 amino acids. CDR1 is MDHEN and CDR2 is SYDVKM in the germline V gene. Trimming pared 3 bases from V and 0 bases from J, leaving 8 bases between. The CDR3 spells CASSLGLPNTGELFF. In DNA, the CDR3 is TGTGCCAGCAGTTTGGGACTTCCGAACACCGGGGAGCTGTTTTTT.

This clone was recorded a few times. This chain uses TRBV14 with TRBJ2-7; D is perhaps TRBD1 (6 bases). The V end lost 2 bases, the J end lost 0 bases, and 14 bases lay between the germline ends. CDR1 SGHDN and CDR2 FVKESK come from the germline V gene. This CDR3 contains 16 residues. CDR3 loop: CASSQLDSWTSYEQYF. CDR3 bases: TGTGCCAGCAGCCAACTGGACAGTTGGACCTCCTACGAGCAGTACTTC.